These T cell receptor beta chains were read from a single sample in a study of cytomegalovirus exposure and HLA in healthy donors. Some clones are missing from TCRdb's copy, which holds only in-frame ones; the method was immunoSEQ multiplex PCR. The sample features more than 45,000 clones, with about 2% in its top ten. The sample consisted of PBMCs. Receptors originate from a woman aged 40 to 50 in good health and CMV-seronegative. Both conserved end residues are part of each CDR3. D genes are given only for firm matches.

V gene: TRBV11-2
D gene: TRBD2
J gene: TRBJ2-5
CDR3 DNA: TGTGCCAGCAGCTTTCCTAGCGGGGGGGCGGAGACCCAGTACTTC
CDR3 protein: CASSFPSGGAETQYF

V gene: TRBV4-3
D gene: NA
J gene: TRBJ1-4
CDR3 DNA: TGCGCCAGCAGCCAGGTACTACAGGGACGAGGGGATGAAAAACTGTTTTTT
CDR3 protein: CASSQVLQGRGDEKLFF

V gene: TRBV10-3
D gene: TRBD1
J gene: TRBJ1-6
CDR3 DNA: TGTGCCACCGGGGGACAGCTTAGGACACCCCTCCACTTT
CDR3 protein: CATGGQLRTPLHF

V gene: TRBV6-6
D gene: NA
J gene: TRBJ2-5
CDR3 DNA: TGTGCCAGCAGTTACTCCCCCATCCCGAGGGAAGAGACCCAGTACTTC
CDR3 protein: CASSYSPIPREETQYF

V gene: TRBV2
D gene: NA
J gene: TRBJ1-2
CDR3 DNA: TGTGCCAGCAGGGCCGATGGGGGGGCGTATGGCTACACCTTC
CDR3 protein: CASRADGGAYGYTF

V gene: TRBV6-6
D gene: TRBD1
J gene: TRBJ1-6
CDR3 DNA: TGTGCCAGCAGTGGACAGGGGGGCATAGGGTCACCCCTCCACTTT
CDR3 protein: CASSGQGGIGSPLHF

V gene: TRBV19
D gene: NA
J gene: TRBJ2-7
CDR3 DNA: TGTGCCAGTAGTCTAGGACACCACTACGAGCAGTACTTC
CDR3 protein: CASSLGHHYEQYF

V gene: TRBV11-3
D gene: NA
J gene: TRBJ2-7
CDR3 DNA: TGTGCCAGCAGCGTGAGCTACGAGCAGTACTTC
CDR3 protein: CASSVSYEQYF

V gene: TRBV6-1
D gene: TRBD2
J gene: TRBJ2-1
CDR3 DNA: TGTGCCAGTCCTGGGACTAGCGGAGCTAATGAGCAGTTCTTC
CDR3 protein: CASPGTSGANEQFF

V gene: TRBV4-2
D gene: NA
J gene: TRBJ1-2
CDR3 DNA: TGTGCCAGCAGCCAAGAGAGGGAGTCGTATGGCTACACCTTC
CDR3 protein: CASSQERESYGYTF

V gene: TRBV6-5
D gene: TRBD2
J gene: TRBJ2-7
CDR3 DNA: TGTGCCAGCGGACGGGGGGGCGGCTACGAGCAGTACTTC
CDR3 protein: CASGRGGGYEQYF

V gene: TRBV19
D gene: NA
J gene: TRBJ1-4
CDR3 DNA: TGTGCCAGTAGTATCGGTGCGGGGGGATATGAAAAACTGTTTTTT
CDR3 protein: CASSIGAGGYEKLFF

V gene: TRBV6-5
D gene: TRBD1
J gene: TRBJ1-2
CDR3 DNA: TGTGCCAGCAGTCCGACAGGGGGCGCTGGGACCTTC
CDR3 protein: CASSPTGGAGTF

V gene: TRBV7-2
D gene: NA
J gene: TRBJ1-5
CDR3 DNA: TGTGCCAGCAGCTCCACACATCAGCCCCAGCATTTT
CDR3 protein: CASSSTHQPQHF

V gene: TRBV5-6
D gene: NA
J gene: TRBJ2-5
CDR3 DNA: TGTGCCAGCAGCTTGGGAGTATCGGAGACCCAGTACTTC
CDR3 protein: CASSLGVSETQYF

V gene: TRBV4-1
D gene: TRBD2
J gene: TRBJ2-1
CDR3 DNA: TGCGCCAGCACGTTAGCGGGAGAATACAATGAGCAGTTCTTC
CDR3 protein: CASTLAGEYNEQFF

V gene: TRBV4-2
D gene: NA
J gene: TRBJ2-7
CDR3 DNA: TGTGCCAGCAGCCTTCGGGGCGAGCAGTACTTC
CDR3 protein: CASSLRGEQYF

V gene: TRBV5-1
D gene: NA
J gene: TRBJ2-7
CDR3 DNA: TGCGCCAGCAGCTTGGATCTAGCGAGCGCCTACGAGCAGTACTTC
CDR3 protein: CASSLDLASAYEQYF

V gene: TRBV25-1
D gene: NA
J gene: TRBJ2-7
CDR3 DNA: TGTGCCAGCAGTGAGACCGGGAAGACTCCCTACGAGCAGTACTTC
CDR3 protein: CASSETGKTPYEQYF

V gene: TRBV19
D gene: TRBD1
J gene: TRBJ2-1
CDR3 DNA: TGTGCCAGTAGTATGCGACAGGGGGCGTATGAGCAGTTCTTC
CDR3 protein: CASSMRQGAYEQFF

V gene: TRBV9
D gene: NA
J gene: TRBJ1-4
CDR3 DNA: TGTGCCAGCAGCGTAGGAGGGCGGACTAATGAAAAACTGTTTTTT
CDR3 protein: CASSVGGRTNEKLFF

V gene: TRBV19
D gene: NA
J gene: TRBJ2-7
CDR3 DNA: TGTGCCAGTAGTACCGACTGGTCCTACGAGCAGTACTTC
CDR3 protein: CASSTDWSYEQYF

V gene: TRBV18
D gene: TRBD2
J gene: TRBJ2-1
CDR3 DNA: TGTGCCAGCTCATTTAGGGGACTAGCGGGGGGTCGTAAGCAGTTCTTC
CDR3 protein: CASSFRGLAGGRKQFF

V gene: TRBV7-2
D gene: TRBD2
J gene: TRBJ2-5
CDR3 DNA: TGTGCCAGCAGCGAGGGGACTAGCGGAGGGGAGACCCAGTACTTC
CDR3 protein: CASSEGTSGGETQYF

V gene: TRBV5-1
D gene: TRBD1
J gene: TRBJ2-7
CDR3 DNA: TGCGCCAGCAGCCCCACAGGGGAAGAACTCTACGAGCAGTACTTC
CDR3 protein: CASSPTGEELYEQYF

V gene: TRBV30
D gene: TRBD2
J gene: TRBJ2-7
CDR3 DNA: TGTGCCTGGAGTGTAGACTATAGCGGGAGTCGAAACGAGCAGTACTTC
CDR3 protein: CAWSVDYSGSRNEQYF

V gene: TRBV4-1
D gene: NA
J gene: TRBJ2-3
CDR3 DNA: TGCGCCAGCAGCCAGCCGGGACTTAACACAGATACGCAGTATTTT
CDR3 protein: CASSQPGLNTDTQYF

V gene: TRBV19
D gene: NA
J gene: TRBJ1-6
CDR3 DNA: TGTGCCAGTAGTATACCCGGACAGCCCTCACCCCTCCACTTT
CDR3 protein: CASSIPGQPSPLHF

V gene: TRBV2
D gene: NA
J gene: TRBJ2-3
CDR3 DNA: TGTGCCAGCAGTGAATTGACAGTTACTACAGATACGCAGTATTTT
CDR3 protein: CASSELTVTTDTQYF

V gene: TRBV30
D gene: NA
J gene: TRBJ1-1
CDR3 DNA: TGTGCCTGGAGTGTGGATGGCCCCTCCGGGGTGAACACTGAAGCTTTCTTT
CDR3 protein: CAWSVDGPSGVNTEAFF

V gene: TRBV19
D gene: NA
J gene: TRBJ2-7
CDR3 DNA: TGTGCCAGTAGTACTAGGAGGGGATCCTACGAGCAGTACTTC
CDR3 protein: CASSTRRGSYEQYF

V gene: TRBV15
D gene: TRBD1
J gene: TRBJ2-7
CDR3 DNA: TGTGCCACCAGCAGAGAGTTAATGGGCCAGGGGGCGCAGGAAGAGCAGTACTTC
CDR3 protein: CATSRELMGQGAQEEQYF

V gene: TRBV7-9
D gene: TRBD1
J gene: TRBJ1-2
CDR3 DNA: TGTGCCAGCAGCCAAGGACAGGGCAACTATGGCTACACCTTC
CDR3 protein: CASSQGQGNYGYTF

V gene: TRBV7-9
D gene: NA
J gene: TRBJ1-1
CDR3 DNA: TGTGCCAGCAGCTTGGCCGTAACTGAAGCTTTCTTT
CDR3 protein: CASSLAVTEAFF

V gene: TRBV19
D gene: NA
J gene: TRBJ2-5
CDR3 DNA: TGTGCCAGTACCCGAGGGGCGGGTGAGGGGGAAGAGACCCAGTACTTC
CDR3 protein: CASTRGAGEGEETQYF

V gene: TRBV19
D gene: NA
J gene: TRBJ2-5
CDR3 DNA: TGTGCCAGTAGTGGGGTGGGGGCAGTTAAGGAAGAGACCCAGTACTTC
CDR3 protein: CASSGVGAVKEETQYF

V gene: TRBV23-1
D gene: NA
J gene: TRBJ1-5
CDR3 DNA: TGCGCCAGCAGTCGAGGCCACCATAGCAATCAGCCCCAGCATTTT
CDR3 protein: CASSRGHHSNQPQHF

V gene: TRBV5-5
D gene: NA
J gene: TRBJ2-7
CDR3 DNA: TGTGCCAGCAGCCAGGCGCCAGGGTCATACGAGCAGTACTTC
CDR3 protein: CASSQAPGSYEQYF

V gene: TRBV9
D gene: TRBD1
J gene: TRBJ2-1
CDR3 DNA: TGTGCCAGCAGCCCCCCCGGGGGACAGGGGTTCCATGAGCAGTTCTTC
CDR3 protein: CASSPPGGQGFHEQFF

V gene: TRBV5-1
D gene: TRBD1
J gene: TRBJ1-6
CDR3 DNA: TGCGCCAGCAGACGCGGGACAGATCCTAACTCCTATAATTCACCCCTCCACTTT
CDR3 protein: CASRRGTDPNSYNSPLHF